This T cell receptor (beta chain) was recorded in a study of OX40 agonist ivuxolimab in advanced cancers. The repertoire was sequenced with immunoSEQ multiplex PCR; TCRdb's copy has only in-frame clones and lacks some. The repertoire has 100,000 or so clones, just over 90% of them found once; the top ten carry 0.6% to 0.75%. Comments on this clone: Its antigen is still unknown.

The trim removed 4 bases at V and 3 bases at J, leaving 12 bases unmatched. Germline V CDR1 and CDR2: SGHRS, YFSETQ. This CDR3 has 17 residues. Study observations and caveats: Expanded clones were, on average, more numerous in CD8+ T cells than in CD4+.

Here the sequenced sample was CD4+ or CD8+ T cells sorted from blood, taken in a trial of the OX40 agonist ivuxolimab. The chain couples TRBV5-1 to TRBJ2-1; 8 bases are a match to TRBD2. The sequence was obtained from an adult with an advanced solid tumor such as melanoma, head and neck, liver or kidney cancer. CDR3 sequence: CASSPLAGGAHYNEQFF. As DNA, the CDR3 is TGCGCCAGCAGCCCACTAGCCGGGGGGGCCCACTACAATGAGCAGTTCTTC.